This T cell receptor (beta chain) was identified in a study of T cell responses to AZD1222 COVID-19 vaccine. Overall study: Timing groups of about 4 and about 12 weeks for second doses were pooled.

Study-wide results and limits: Unmutated variant regions are reportedly the target of nearly half of TCRs that are spike-specific.

Repertoires were generated with immunoSEQ multiplex PCR, while TCRdb's copy carries only in-frame clones and drops some. The sample records 90,000 to 100,000 clones, roughly 90% being singletons. Concerning this clone itself: Antigen unknown.

The V segment lost 3 bases and the J segment 4 bases; nucleotides outside the gene matches: 5. The CDR3 runs to 14 residues. Germline-derived CDR1 and CDR2 are MDHEN and SYDVKM. This clonotype originated in an adult in good health. This specimen was peripheral blood, taken on day 0 of AZD1222 vaccination. The rearrangement uses TRBV28 and TRBJ1-2; 7 bases are shared with TRBD1. The CDR3 protein is CASSLIGGSYGYTF. CDR3 bases: TGTGCCAGCAGTTTGATAGGGGGCAGCTATGGCTACACCTTC.